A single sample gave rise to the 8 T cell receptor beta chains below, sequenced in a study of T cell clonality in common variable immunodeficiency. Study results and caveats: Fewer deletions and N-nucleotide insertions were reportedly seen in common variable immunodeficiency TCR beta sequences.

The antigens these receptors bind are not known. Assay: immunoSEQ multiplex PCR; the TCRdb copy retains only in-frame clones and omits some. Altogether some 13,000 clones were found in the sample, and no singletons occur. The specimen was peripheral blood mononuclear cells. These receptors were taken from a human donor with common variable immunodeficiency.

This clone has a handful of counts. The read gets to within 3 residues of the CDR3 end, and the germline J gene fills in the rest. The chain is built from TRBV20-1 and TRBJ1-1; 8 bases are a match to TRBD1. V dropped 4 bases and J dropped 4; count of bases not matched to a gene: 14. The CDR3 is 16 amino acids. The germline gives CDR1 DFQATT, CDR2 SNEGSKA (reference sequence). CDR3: CSATDRGSRGSTEAFF. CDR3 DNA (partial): TGCAGTGCTACCGACAGGGGCTCCCGCGGATCCACTGAA.

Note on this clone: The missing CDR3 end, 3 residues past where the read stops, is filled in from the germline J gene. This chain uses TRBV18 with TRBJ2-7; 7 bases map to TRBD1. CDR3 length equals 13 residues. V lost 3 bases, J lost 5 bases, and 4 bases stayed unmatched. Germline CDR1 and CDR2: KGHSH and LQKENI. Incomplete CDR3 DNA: TGTGCCAGCTCACCGTTAACAGGGGACGAG. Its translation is CASSPLTGDE. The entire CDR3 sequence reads CASSPLTGDEQYF.

CDR3 residues: CALSRSSYNEQFF. The sequenced CDR3 bases are TGTGCCTTGTCTAGGAGCTCCTACAATGAG. This rearrangement joins TRBV30 to TRBJ2-1; no firm D call. The read finishes 3 residues shy of the CDR3 end, and the germline J gene is used to complete it. CDR3 size: 13 residues. CDR1 GTSNPN and CDR2 SVGIG come from the germline V gene (reference sequence). V was clipped by 7 bases and J by 0 bases, with 10 bases between them.

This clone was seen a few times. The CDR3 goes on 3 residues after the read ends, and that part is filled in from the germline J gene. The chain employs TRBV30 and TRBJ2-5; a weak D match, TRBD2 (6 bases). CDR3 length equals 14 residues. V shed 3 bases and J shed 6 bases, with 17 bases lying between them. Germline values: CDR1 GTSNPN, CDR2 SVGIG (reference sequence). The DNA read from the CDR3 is TGTGCCTGGAGGCCGGGACTTAAGGGAAAGACC. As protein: CAWRPGLKGKT. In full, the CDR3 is CAWRPGLKGKTQYF.

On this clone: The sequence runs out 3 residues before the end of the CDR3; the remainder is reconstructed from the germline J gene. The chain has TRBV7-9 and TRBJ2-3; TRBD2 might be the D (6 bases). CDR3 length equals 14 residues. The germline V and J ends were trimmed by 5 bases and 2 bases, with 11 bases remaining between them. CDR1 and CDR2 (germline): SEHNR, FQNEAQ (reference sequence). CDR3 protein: CASSPTSYTDTQYF. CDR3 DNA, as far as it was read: TGTGCCAGCAGCCCAACTAGCTACACAGATACG.

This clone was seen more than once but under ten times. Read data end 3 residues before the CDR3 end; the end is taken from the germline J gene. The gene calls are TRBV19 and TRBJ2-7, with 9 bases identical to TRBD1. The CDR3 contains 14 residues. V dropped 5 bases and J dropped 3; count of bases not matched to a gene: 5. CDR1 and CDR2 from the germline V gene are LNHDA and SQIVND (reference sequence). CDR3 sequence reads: CASSYGTGNYEQYF. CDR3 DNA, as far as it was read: TGTGCCAGTAGTTACGGGACAGGGAACTACGAG.

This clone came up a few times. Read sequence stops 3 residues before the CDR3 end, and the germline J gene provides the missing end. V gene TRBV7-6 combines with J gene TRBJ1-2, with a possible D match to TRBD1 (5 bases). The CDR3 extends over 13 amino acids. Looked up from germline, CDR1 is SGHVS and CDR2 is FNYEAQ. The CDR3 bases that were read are TGTGCCAGCAGCTTAGAAAGGGGAGAAGGC. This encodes CASSLERGEG. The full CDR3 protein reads CASSLERGEGYTF.

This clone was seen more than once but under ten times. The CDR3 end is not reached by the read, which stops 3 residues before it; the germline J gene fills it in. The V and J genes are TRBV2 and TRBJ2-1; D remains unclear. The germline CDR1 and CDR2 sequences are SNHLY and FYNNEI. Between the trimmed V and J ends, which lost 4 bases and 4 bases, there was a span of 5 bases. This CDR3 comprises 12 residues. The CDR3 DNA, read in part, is TGTGCCAGCAGTGTACTTTACAATGAG. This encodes CASSVLYNE. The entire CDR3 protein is CASSVLYNEQFF.